One and the same sample provided the 17 T cell receptor beta chains below, sequenced in a study of cytomegalovirus exposure and HLA in healthy donors. Produced via immunoSEQ multiplex PCR; TCRdb's table is partial and in-frame only. Of about 250,000 clones in the sample, 80% to 90% were seen once. The sample consisted of PBMCs. The receptors stem from a man between 18 and 29 years old in good health and CMV-seronegative.

This chain joins TRBV2 and TRBJ1-6; the match to TRBD1 covers 7 bases. Germline-derived CDR1 and CDR2 are SNHLY and FYNNEI. The CDR3 has 14 residues. V shed 4 bases and J 8 bases; nucleotides not matched to a gene: 5. CDR3 DNA: TGTGCCAGCAGTGTTCGTCAGGGGGATTCACCCCTCCACTTT. Amino acids: CASSVRQGDSPLHF.

The rearrangement uses TRBV6-5 and TRBJ2-1; 12 bases fit TRBD2. There are 15 residues in the CDR3. Germline V gene data show CDR1 as MNHEY and CDR2 as SVGAGI. With V trimmed by 7 bases and J by 5 bases, 6 bases remained unmatched. The chain's CDR3 is CASNKGLAGNNEQFF. In DNA form, the CDR3 reads TGTGCCAGCAATAAAGGACTAGCGGGAAACAATGAGCAGTTCTTC.

The chain is built from TRBV7-9 and TRBJ2-1, with TRBD2 matching 11 bases. Germline CDR1 SEHNR, CDR2 FQNEAQ (reference sequence). Losses at the gene ends were 2 bases for V and 9 bases for J; bases not matched to a gene: 6. The CDR3 spans 15 residues. CDR3 nucleotide sequence: TGTGCCAGCAGCTTAAGACTAGCGGGATTGGGTGAGCAGTTCTTC. As protein: CASSLRLAGLGEQFF.

Concerning this clone: The junction departs from the called germline gene at one end, perhaps through a read error. J is TRBJ1-5 and V is TRBV6-1, with TRBD1 matching over 8 bases. CDR3 length equals 14 residues. Germline values: CDR1 MNHNS, CDR2 SASEGT. CDR3 residues: CASRLQGAHQPRHF. CDR3 sequence (DNA): TGTGCCAGCAGGCTTCAGGGGGCCCATCAGCCCCGGCATTTT.

The chain uses TRBV7-9 and TRBJ2-2; D is ambiguous. CDR1 SEHNR and CDR2 FQNEAQ come from the germline V gene (reference sequence). V was shortened by 2 bases and J by 6 bases, with 10 bases between the two germline ends. The CDR3 runs to 14 residues. The CDR3 DNA reads as TGTGCCAGCAGCTTAATGGATGAGGCCGGGGAGCTGTTTTTT. It yields the protein CASSLMDEAGELFF.

The chain links TRBV11-3 to TRBJ2-7; 9 bases match TRBD2. CDR1 is SGHNT and CDR2 is YENEEA in the germline V gene. The CDR3 totals 14 residues. The trim removed 5 bases at V and 3 bases at J, leaving 5 bases unmatched. The CDR3 is CASSQNSGSYEQYF. The CDR3, as DNA: TGTGCCAGCAGCCAGAATAGCGGGAGCTACGAGCAGTACTTC.

This chain joins TRBV19 and TRBJ2-2, with 10 nucleotides matching TRBD2. CDR1 LNHDA and CDR2 SQIVND come from the germline V gene (reference sequence). The CDR3 extends over 14 amino acids. Germline trimming cut 6 bases from V and 6 bases from J; bases unmatched to any gene: 4. The CDR3 loop reads CASSLAGASGELFF. The CDR3 nucleotides read TGTGCCAGTAGCCTAGCGGGAGCGTCCGGGGAGCTGTTTTTT.

The sample holds a few counts of this clone. J is TRBJ1-6 and V is TRBV11-2, with a possible D match to TRBD1 (6 bases). Per the germline V gene, CDR1 is SGHAT and CDR2 is FQNNGV. V was trimmed by 2 bases and J by 5 bases, leaving 10 bases between them. The CDR3 covers 15 residues. CDR3 amino acids: CASSLTPGDNSPLHF. The CDR3 DNA is TGTGCCAGCAGCTTAACCCCAGGGGATAATTCACCCCTCCACTTT.

V and J are TRBV4-3 and TRBJ2-3, with 9 nucleotides matching TRBD2. Trimming at V came to 4 bases and at J to 0 bases, leaving 14 bases not matched to a gene. Germline CDR1 and CDR2: LGHNA and YSLEER. CDR3 length: 19 residues. CDR3 nucleotides: TGCGCCAGCAGCCTTAAGTGGCTAGCGGGGCAATCTAGCACAGATACGCAGTATTTT. This encodes CASSLKWLAGQSSTDTQYF.

The rearrangement uses TRBV11-3 and TRBJ2-7, with 7 nucleotides matching TRBD2. There are 14 residues in the CDR3. Germline CDR1 SGHNT, CDR2 YENEEA. V shed 4 bases and J 2 bases; nucleotides not matched to a gene: 5. As DNA, the CDR3 is TGTGCCAGCAGCTACAGCGGGACCACCTACGAGCAGTACTTC. This gives the protein CASSYSGTTYEQYF.

CDR3: CASSFTSGSLDTQYF. DNA of the CDR3: TGCGCCAGCAGCTTCACTAGCGGGAGTTTAGATACGCAGTATTTT. J is TRBJ2-3 and V is TRBV5-1, with 11 bases aligning to TRBD2. Looked up from germline, CDR1 is SGHRS and CDR2 is YFSETQ. This CDR3 comprises 15 residues. V shed 2 bases and J 5 bases; nucleotides not matched to a gene: 4.

The chain couples TRBV6-6 to TRBJ1-1; D unclear. The CDR3 spans 13 residues. The germline gives CDR1 MNHNY, CDR2 SVGAGI (reference sequence). Trimming pared 5 bases from V and 1 base from J, leaving 8 bases between. The CDR3 nucleotides are TGTGCCAGCAGTACCCGACAGAACACTGAAGCTTTCTTT. Its protein product is CASSTRQNTEAFF.

The chain joins TRBV11-2 to TRBJ2-3, with TRBD2 identical over 8 bases. Germline-derived CDR1 and CDR2 are SGHAT and FQNNGV. The CDR3 loop spans 16 amino acids. The trim removed 2 bases at V and 3 bases at J, leaving 7 bases unmatched. The CDR3 spells CASSLFFGGGTDTQYF. The CDR3 DNA sequence: TGTGCCAGCAGCTTATTCTTTGGCGGGGGGACAGATACGCAGTATTTT.

To note about this clone: Relative to the germline gene, one junction end is altered; a read error may explain this. The chain recombines TRBV4-2 with TRBJ2-1, with 7 bases identical to TRBD2. The germline CDR1 and CDR2 sequences are LGHNA and YNFKEQ. The CDR3 has 17 amino acids. The chain's CDR3 is CASSEDRGLSGDNEQFF. Written as DNA, the CDR3 is TGTGCCAGCAGCGAAGACCGGGGACTAAGCGGGGACAATGAGCAGTTCTTC.

The V and J genes are TRBV2 and TRBJ1-5; the D is unclear. CDR3 length: 13 residues. Looked up from germline, CDR1 is SNHLY and CDR2 is FYNNEI. Trimming cost V 6 bases and J 6 bases, with 12 bases left between them. The CDR3 nucleotides are TGTGCCAGCAGCGGGCGGGGTGGTCAGCCCCAGCATTTT. Amino acids: CASSGRGGQPQHF.

The rearrangement links TRBV6-5 to TRBJ1-5, with unresolved D. The CDR3 has 14 amino acids. Trimming stripped 0 bases from V and 5 bases from J, with 8 bases between. Looked up from germline, CDR1 is MNHEY and CDR2 is SVGAGI. The CDR3: CASSYSNSHQPQHF. For the CDR3, the DNA is TGTGCCAGCAGTTACTCGAACAGCCATCAGCCCCAGCATTTT.

The V and J genes are TRBV10-3 and TRBJ2-7; 11 bases map to TRBD2. Losses at the gene ends were 11 bases for V and 0 bases for J; bases not matched to a gene: 15. The CDR3 has 17 amino acids. The germline V gene has CDR1 ENHRY and CDR2 SYGVKD. The chain's CDR3 is CASTLGGTSGISYEQYF. The CDR3 bases are TGTGCCTCCACCCTGGGGGGGACTAGCGGCATCTCCTACGAGCAGTACTTC.